This TCR beta chain is from a study of OX40 agonist ivuxolimab in advanced cancers. Overall study: Patients' therapy was ivuxolimab, an antibody that acts as an agonist of OX40 (CD134).

The study's findings and limits: Among T cells, CD8+ cells averaged more expanded clones than CD4+ cells.

The assay was immunoSEQ multiplex PCR, and TCRdb's table has in-frame clones only and misses some. The table includes about 68,000 clones, approximately 91% detected once. Points on this clone: Its specificity is unknown.

V was pared by 5 bases and J by 4 bases, with 14 bases between. Germline CDR1 reads KGHSH; CDR2 reads LQKENI. This CDR3 contains 14 residues. The receptor comes from an adult with an advanced solid tumor such as melanoma, head and neck, liver or kidney cancer. This sample comprised CD4+ or CD8+ T cells sorted from blood, obtained in a trial of the OX40 agonist ivuxolimab. V usage is TRBV18 and J usage is TRBJ1-2; D gene ambiguous. The CDR3 nucleotides read TGTGCCAGCTCAAGCGCGGACGGGATCTATGGCTACACCTTC. The encoded protein is CASSSADGIYGYTF.